The present T cell receptor delta chain was sequenced within a study of gamma-delta chains in newborns, infants, children. This CDR3 is built from 20 residues. CDR1 GEAIGNYY and CDR2 EKD come from the germline V gene. J gave up 0 bases and V 1 base, and 7 bases lay outside the gene matches. TCRdb re-called clones from the reads using CATT. The table has 13,000 to 15,000 delta-chain clones, less than 9.5% seen once. This clone was seen a few times. A single base separates this from a much larger clone, so it may be a read error. Other DNA sequences of this sample code for an identical CDR3. The source of this sequence is a child who was a newborn, infant or young child, either healthy, febrile or measles-vaccinated (not recorded which). Sample: blood. The chain carries TRDV2 and TRDJ3; 11 bases line up with TRDD3. The CDR3 DNA reads as TGTGCCTGTGACACAGTTCTACTGGGGGATAGCTCCTGGGACACCCGACAGATGTTTTTC. It encodes CACDTVLLGDSSWDTRQMFF.